This TCR beta chain was retrieved from a study of T cells in Graves' hyperthyroidism and ophthalmopathy. Study observations and caveats: The majority of expanded thyroid clonotypes above 0.001 also appeared in blood.

Exclusion criteria comprised uncontrolled infection, other autoimmune disease, pregnancy or lactation. The PBMCs had their origin in around 10 ml of fresh peripheral blood. Regions amplified from RNA transcripts were the TCR beta CDR3 regions. The HTBI primer set served for first-round RT-PCR of the TCR CDR3. TCRdb analysed the multiplex PCR reads with MiXCR anew, one entry per CDR3 protein. The sample carries around 700,000 distinct CDR3 sequences, under 20% recorded once. A note on this clonotype: What it binds is unknown.

The CDR3 runs 18 residues. The V and J ends lost 3 bases and 5 bases, in that order; junction bases with no gene match: 13. CDR1 is MNHGY, CDR2 SVAAGI, per germline. Sequencing used blood. This TCR came from a woman between 45 and 65 years old with Graves' hyperthyroidism that later progressed to Graves' ophthalmopathy. V gene TRBV6-9 combines with J gene TRBJ1-2; 12 bases agree with TRBD1. The CDR3, as DNA: TGTGCCAGCAGTTACGGGGGGACAGGGGGCCCTCGGGGATATGGCTACACCTTC. This sequence encodes CASSYGGTGGPRGYGYTF.